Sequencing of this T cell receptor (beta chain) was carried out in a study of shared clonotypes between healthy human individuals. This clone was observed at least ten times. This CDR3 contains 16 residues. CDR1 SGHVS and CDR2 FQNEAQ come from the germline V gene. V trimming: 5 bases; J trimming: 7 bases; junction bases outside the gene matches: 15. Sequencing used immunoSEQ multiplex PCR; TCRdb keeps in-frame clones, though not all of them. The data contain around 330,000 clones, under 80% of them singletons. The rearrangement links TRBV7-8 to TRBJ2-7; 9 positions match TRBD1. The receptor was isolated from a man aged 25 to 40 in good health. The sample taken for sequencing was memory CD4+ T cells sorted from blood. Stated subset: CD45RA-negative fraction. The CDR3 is CASSGGTGTGNWEQYF. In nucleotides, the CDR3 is TGTGCCAGCAGCGGAGGGACAGGGACAGGTAATTGGGAGCAGTACTTC.